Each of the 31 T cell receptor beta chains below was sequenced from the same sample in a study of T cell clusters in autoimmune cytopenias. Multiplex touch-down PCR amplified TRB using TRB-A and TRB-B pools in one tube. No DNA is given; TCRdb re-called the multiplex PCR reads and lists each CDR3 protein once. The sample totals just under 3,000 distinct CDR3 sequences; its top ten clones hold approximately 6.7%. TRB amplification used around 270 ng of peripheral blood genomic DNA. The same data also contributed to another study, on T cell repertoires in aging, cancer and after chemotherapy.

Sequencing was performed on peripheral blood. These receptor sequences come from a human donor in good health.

This CDR3 reads CASSELAGVVNEQFF. The chain links TRBV4-3 to TRBJ2-1; the D call from TCRdb, TRBD2, cannot be confirmed without DNA. The CDR3 extends over 15 amino acids. The germline CDR1 and CDR2 sequences are LGHNA and YSLEER.

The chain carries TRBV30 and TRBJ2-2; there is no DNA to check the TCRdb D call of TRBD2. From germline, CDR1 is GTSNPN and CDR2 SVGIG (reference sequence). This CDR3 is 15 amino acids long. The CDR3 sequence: CAWSPRGGVTGELFF.

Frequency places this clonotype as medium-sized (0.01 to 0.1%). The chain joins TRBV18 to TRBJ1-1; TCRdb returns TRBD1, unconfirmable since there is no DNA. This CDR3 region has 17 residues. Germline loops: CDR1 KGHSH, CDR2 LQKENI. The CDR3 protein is CASSPEGGPRKNTEAFF. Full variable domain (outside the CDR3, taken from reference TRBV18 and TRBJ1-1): NAGVMQNPRHLVRRRGQEARLRCSPMKGHSHVYWYRQLPEEGLKFMVYLQKENIIDESGMPKERFSAEFPKEGPSILRIQQVVRGDSAAYFCASSPEGGPRKNTEAFFGQGTRLTVV.

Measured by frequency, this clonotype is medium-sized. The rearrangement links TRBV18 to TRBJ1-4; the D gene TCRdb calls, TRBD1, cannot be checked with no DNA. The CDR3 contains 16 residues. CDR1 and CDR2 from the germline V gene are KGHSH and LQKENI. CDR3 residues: CASSLYITGENEKLFF.

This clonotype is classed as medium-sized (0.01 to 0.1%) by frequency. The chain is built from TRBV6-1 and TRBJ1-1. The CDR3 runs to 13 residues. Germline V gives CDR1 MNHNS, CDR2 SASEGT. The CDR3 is CASSGGGNTEAFF.

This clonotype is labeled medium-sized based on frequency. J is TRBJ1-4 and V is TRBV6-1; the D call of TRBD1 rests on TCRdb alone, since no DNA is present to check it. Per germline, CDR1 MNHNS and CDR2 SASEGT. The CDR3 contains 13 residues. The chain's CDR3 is CASKRAPSEKLFF.

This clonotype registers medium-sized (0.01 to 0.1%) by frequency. CDR3 region: CASSLRVNQPQHF. The chain carries TRBV12-3 or TRBV12-4 and TRBJ1-5. The length of the CDR3 is 13 residues.

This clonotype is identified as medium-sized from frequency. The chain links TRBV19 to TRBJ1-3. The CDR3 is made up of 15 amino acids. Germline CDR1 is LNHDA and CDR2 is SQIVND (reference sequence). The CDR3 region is CASSLRWGSGNTIYF. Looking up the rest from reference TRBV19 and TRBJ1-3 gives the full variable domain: DGGITQSPKYLFRKEGQNVTLSCEQNLNHDAMYWYRQDPGQGLRLIYYSQIVNDFQKGDIAEGYSVSREKKESFPLTVTSAQKNPTAFYLCASSLRWGSGNTIYFGEGSWLTVV.

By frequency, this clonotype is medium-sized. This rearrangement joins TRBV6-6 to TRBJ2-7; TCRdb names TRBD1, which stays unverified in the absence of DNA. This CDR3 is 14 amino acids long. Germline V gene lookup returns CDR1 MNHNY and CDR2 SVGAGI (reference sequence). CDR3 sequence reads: CASSLTGSFHEQYF.

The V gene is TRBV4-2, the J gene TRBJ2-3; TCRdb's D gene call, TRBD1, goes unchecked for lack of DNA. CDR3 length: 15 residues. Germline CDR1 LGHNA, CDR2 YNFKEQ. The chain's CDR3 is CASSQWATSIDTQYF.

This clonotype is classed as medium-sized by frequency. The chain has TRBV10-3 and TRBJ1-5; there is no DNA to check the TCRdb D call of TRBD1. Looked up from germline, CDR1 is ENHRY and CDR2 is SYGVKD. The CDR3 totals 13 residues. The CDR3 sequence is CAIRGQDNQPQHF.

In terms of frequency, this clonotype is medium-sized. CDR3 residues: CASSSGTGGEKLFF. The chain uses TRBV5-1 and TRBJ1-4; the TRBD1 assignment by TCRdb is unverifiable without DNA. This CDR3 spans 14 amino acids. The germline gives CDR1 SGHRS, CDR2 YFSETQ.

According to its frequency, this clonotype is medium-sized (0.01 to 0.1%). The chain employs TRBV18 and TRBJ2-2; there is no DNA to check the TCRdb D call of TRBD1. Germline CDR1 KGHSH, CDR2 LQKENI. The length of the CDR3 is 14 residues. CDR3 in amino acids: CASSPPGRTGELFF.

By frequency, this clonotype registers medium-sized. CDR3 in amino acids: CASSQVGREETQYF. The rearrangement joins TRBV4-3 to TRBJ2-5; the TCRdb call, TRBD2, lacks DNA for checking. The CDR3 is 14 amino acids. The germline CDR1 and CDR2 sequences are LGHNA and YSLEER.

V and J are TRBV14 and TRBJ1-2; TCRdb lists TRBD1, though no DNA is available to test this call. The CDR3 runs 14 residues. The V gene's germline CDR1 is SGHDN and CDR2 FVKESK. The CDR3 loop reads CASSPLGQVYGYTF.

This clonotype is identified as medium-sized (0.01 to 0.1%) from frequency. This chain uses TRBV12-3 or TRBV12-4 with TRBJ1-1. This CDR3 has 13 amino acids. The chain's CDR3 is CASTKEYFPEAFF.

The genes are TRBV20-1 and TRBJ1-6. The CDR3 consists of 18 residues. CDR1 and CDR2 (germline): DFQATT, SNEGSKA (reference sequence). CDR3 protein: CSARGLLHDSSYNSPLHF.

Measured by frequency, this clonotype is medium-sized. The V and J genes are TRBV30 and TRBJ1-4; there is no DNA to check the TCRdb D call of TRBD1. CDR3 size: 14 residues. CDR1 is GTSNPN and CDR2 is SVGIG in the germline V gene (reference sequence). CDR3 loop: CAWSGRGTNEKLFF.

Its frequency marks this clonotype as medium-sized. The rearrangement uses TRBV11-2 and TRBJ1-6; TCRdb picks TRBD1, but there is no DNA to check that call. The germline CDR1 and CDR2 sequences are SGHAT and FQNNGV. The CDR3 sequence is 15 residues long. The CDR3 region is CASSLPPGRRSPLHF.

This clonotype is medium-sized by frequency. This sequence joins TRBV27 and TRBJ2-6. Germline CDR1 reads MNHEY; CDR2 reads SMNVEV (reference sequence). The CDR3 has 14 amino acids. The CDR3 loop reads CASLPETGANVLTF. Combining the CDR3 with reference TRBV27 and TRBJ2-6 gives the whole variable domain EAQVTQNPRYLITVTGKKLTVTCSQNMNHEYMSWYRQDPGLGLRQIYYSMNVEVTDKGDVPEGYKVSRKEKRNFPLILESPSPNQTSLYFCASLPETGANVLTFGAGSRLTVL.

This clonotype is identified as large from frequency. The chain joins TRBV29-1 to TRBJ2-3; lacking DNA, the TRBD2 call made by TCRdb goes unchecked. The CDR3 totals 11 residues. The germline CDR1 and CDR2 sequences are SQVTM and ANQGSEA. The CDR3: CSVWESDTQYF.

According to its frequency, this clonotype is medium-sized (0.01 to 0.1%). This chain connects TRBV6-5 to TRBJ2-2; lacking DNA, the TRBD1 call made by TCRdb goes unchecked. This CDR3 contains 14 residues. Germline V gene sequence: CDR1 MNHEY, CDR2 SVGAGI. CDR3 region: CASSLGGVTGELFF.

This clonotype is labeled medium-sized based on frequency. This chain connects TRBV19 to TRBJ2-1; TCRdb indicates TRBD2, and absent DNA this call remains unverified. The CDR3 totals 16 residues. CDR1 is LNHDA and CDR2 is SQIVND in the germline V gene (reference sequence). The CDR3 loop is CASSPTLRLAGGEQFF.

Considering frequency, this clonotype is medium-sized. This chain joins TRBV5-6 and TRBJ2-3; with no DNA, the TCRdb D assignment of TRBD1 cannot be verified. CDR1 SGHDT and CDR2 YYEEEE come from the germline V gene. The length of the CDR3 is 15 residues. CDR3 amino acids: CASNGAGVSTDTQYF.

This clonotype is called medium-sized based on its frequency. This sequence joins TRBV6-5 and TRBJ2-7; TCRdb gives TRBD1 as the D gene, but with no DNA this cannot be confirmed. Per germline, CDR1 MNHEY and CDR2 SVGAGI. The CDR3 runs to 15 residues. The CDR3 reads CASSPQGLVAYEQYF.

CDR3 amino acids: CASSRTGGSNQPQHF. The chain uses TRBV6-5 and TRBJ1-5; there is no DNA to check the TCRdb D call of TRBD1. This CDR3 comprises 15 residues. In germline, CDR1 is MNHEY, CDR2 SVGAGI.

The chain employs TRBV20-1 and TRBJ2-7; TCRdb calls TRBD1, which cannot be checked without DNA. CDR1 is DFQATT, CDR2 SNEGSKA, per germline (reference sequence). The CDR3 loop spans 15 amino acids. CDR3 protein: CSAIGTGQTSYEQYF.

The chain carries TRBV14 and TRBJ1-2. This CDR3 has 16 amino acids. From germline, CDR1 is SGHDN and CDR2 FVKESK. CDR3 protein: CASSQNLGSSNYGYTF.

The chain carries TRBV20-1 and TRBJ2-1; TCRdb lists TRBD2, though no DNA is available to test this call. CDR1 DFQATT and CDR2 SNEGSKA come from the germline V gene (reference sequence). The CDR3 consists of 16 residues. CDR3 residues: CSARHPGGGRAYEQFF.

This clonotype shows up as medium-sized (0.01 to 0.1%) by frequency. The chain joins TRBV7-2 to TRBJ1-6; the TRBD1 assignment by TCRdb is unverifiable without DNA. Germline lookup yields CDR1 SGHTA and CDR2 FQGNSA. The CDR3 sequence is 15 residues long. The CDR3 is CASSLQGTQGSPLHF.

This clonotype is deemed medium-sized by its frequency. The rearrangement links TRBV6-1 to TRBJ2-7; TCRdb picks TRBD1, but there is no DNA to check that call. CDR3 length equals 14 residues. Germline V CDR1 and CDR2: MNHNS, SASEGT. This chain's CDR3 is CAAAQAQASYEQYF.